This T cell receptor (beta chain) is from a study of siplizumab effects on memory and regulatory T cells. Comment on this clone: Its specificity is not known. This sample includes further DNA sequences coding for the same CDR3.

Study-level points and caveats: A small minority of alloreactive clones were mapped to unstimulated subsets. Researchers could not give a naive or memory phenotype to roughly 75-96% of proliferating CD4+ or CD8+ clones.

Assays were performed on about 100,000 TCR templates per sample. Data came from immunoSEQ multiplex PCR; TCRdb stores just in-frame clones and leaves some out. The table has roughly 100,000 clones, roughly 92% seen once. Germline V gene sequence: CDR1 MDHEN, CDR2 SYDVKM. The CDR3 extends over 11 amino acids. The V end lost 4 bases, the J end lost 6 bases, and 4 bases lay between the germline ends. The sequenced material came from CD4+ T cells sorted from blood. This rearrangement joins TRBV28 to TRBJ1-5; D remains unclear. The receptor was isolated from a human donor in good health. The CDR3 DNA is TGTGCCAGCAGTTCCCTTCAGCCCCAGCATTTT. Its translation is CASSSLQPQHF.